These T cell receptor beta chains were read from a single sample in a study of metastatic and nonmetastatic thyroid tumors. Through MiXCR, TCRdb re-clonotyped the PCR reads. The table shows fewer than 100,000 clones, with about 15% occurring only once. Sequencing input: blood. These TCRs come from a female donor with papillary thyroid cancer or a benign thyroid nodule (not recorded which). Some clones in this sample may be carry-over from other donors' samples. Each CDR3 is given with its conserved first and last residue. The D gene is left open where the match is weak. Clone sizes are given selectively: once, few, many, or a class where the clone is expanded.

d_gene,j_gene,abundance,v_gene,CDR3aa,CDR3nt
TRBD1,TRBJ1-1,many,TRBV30,CAYSGGYTEAFF,TGTGCCTATTCAGGGGGCTACACTGAAGCTTTCTTT
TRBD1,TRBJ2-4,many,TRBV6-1,CASSLQGAKNIQYF,TGTGCCAGCAGCTTACAGGGGGCCAAAAACATTCAGTACTTC
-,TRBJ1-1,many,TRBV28,CASSPRTAMNTEAFF,TGTGCCAGCTCGCCTAGGACAGCCATGAACACTGAAGCTTTCTTT
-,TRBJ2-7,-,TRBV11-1,CASSYRTVYSYEQHF,TGTGCCAGCAGCTACCGGACAGTCTACTCCTACGAGCAGCACTTC
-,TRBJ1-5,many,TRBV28,CASTPRVPGRPQHF,TGTGCCAGCACCCCGAGGGTTCCCGGGCGGCCCCAGCATTTT
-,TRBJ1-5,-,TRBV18,CASSELRGGWQPQHF,TGTGCCAGCTCGGAACTTCGGGGGGGGTGGCAGCCCCAGCATTTT
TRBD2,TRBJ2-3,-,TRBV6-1,CASTLADADTQYF,TGTGCCAGCACCCTAGCGGACGCAGATACGCAGTATTTT
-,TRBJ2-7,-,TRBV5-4,CASSCAGGRGDYEQYF,TGTGCCAGCAGCTGTGCGGGTGGCAGAGGAGACTACGAGCAGTACTTC
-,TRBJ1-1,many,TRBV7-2,CASSPSRGGNTEAFF,TGTGCCAGCAGCCCCTCAAGGGGGGGGAACACTGAAGCTTTCTTT
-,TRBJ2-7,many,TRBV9,CASSEGDGDYEQYF,TGTGCCAGCAGCGAGGGGGACGGAGACTACGAGCAGTACTTC
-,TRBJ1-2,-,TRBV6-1,CTSSAGHVIYGYTF,TGTACCAGCAGTGCCGGACACGTCATATATGGCTACACCTTC
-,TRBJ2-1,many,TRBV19,CASSTGGSPYNEQFF,TGTGCCAGTAGTACCGGGGGTTCCCCCTACAATGAGCAGTTCTTC
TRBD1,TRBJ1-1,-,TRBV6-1,CASSRTGTGNTEAFF,TGTGCCAGCAGTCGAACGGGGACAGGGAACACTGAAGCTTTCTTT
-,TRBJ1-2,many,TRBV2,CASNHRKTNYGYTF,TGTGCCAGCAATCACAGAAAAACTAACTATGGCTACACCTTC
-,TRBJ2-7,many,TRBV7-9,CASTLGYAYEQYF,TGTGCCAGCACCCTCGGTTACGCCTACGAGCAGTACTTC
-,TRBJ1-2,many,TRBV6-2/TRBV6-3,CASRKTGIDGYTF,TGTGCCAGCAGGAAAACAGGGATAGATGGCTACACCTTC
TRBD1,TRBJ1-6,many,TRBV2,CASSDRGQGISPLHF,TGTGCCAGCAGTGACCGAGGACAGGGTATTTCACCCCTCCACTTT
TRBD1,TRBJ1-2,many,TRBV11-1,CASSQDSSVTGGANGYTF,TGTGCCAGCAGCCAGGATAGCAGCGTGACAGGGGGCGCGAATGGCTACACCTTC
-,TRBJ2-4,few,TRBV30,CAWIPGQKNIQYF,TGTGCCTGGATACCCGGACAAAAAAACATTCAGTACTTC
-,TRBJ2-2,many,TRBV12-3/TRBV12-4,CASHAPGKGNTGELFF,TGTGCCAGCCACGCCCCTGGAAAGGGTAACACCGGGGAGCTGTTTTTT
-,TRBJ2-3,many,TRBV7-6,CASSLDGVRRDTQYF,TGTGCCAGCAGCTTAGACGGTGTACGGAGGGATACGCAGTATTTT
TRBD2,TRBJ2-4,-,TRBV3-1,CASSQLAGATGIQYF,TGTGCCAGCAGCCAATTAGCGGGGGCTACAGGCATTCAGTACTTC
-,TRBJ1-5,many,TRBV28,CASSPLRGGNQPQHF,TGTGCCAGCAGTCCTTTAAGGGGGGGCAATCAGCCCCAGCATTTT
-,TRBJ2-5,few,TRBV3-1,CASSYQWGGPQETQYF,TGTGCCAGCAGTTATCAGTGGGGGGGCCCCCAAGAGACCCAGTACTTC
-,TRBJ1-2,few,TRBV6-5,CASSYSREVDGHTF,TGTGCCAGCAGTTACTCGAGAGAAGTCGATGGCCACACCTTC
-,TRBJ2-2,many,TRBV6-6,CASSYSRSKRSGELFF,TGTGCCAGCAGTTACTCGAGGAGTAAAAGGTCCGGGGAGCTGTTTTTT
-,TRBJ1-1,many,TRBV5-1,CASSLGAGNTEAFF,TGCGCCAGCAGCTTGGGGGCGGGGAACACTGAAGCTTTCTTT
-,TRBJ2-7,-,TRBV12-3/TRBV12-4,CASSLSPGSDEQYF,TGTGCCAGCAGTTTAAGCCCCGGCAGTGATGAGCAGTACTTC
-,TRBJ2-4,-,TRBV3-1,CASSQGGAMFSIQYF,TGTGCCAGCAGCCAAGGGGGGGCCATGTTCTCCATTCAGTACTTC
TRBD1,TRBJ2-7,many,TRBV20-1,CSAKKDRGGYEQYF,TGCAGTGCCAAAAAGGACAGGGGGGGCTACGAGCAGTACTTC
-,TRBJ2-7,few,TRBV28,CASTGGTSYEQYF,TGTGCCAGCACGGGCGGGACCTCCTACGAGCAGTACTTC
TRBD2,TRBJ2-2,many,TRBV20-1,CSARDPLAGGRYTGELFF,TGCAGTGCTAGAGATCCGCTAGCGGGGGGACGATACACCGGGGAGCTGTTTTTT
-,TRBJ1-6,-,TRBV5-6,CASSLASGYNSPLHF,TGTGCCAGCAGCTTGGCGTCGGGTTATAATTCACCCCTCCACTTT
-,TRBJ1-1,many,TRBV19,CASSIAQVTETTEAFF,TGTGCCAGTAGTATAGCCCAGGTCACAGAGACCACTGAAGCTTTCTTT
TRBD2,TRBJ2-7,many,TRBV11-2,CASSLGLAGGYEQYF,TGTGCCAGCAGCTTGGGACTAGCGGGGGGTTACGAGCAGTACTTC
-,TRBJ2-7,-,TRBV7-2,CASSWEVSYEQYF,TGTGCCAGCAGTTGGGAAGTGTCCTACGAGCAGTACTTC
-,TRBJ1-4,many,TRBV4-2,CASSQDREGSGEKLFF,TGTGCCAGCAGCCAAGATCGGGAAGGAAGTGGCGAAAAACTGTTTTTT
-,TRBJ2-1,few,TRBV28,CASSPISSYNEQFF,TGTGCCAGCAGTCCAATCAGCTCCTACAATGAGCAGTTCTTC
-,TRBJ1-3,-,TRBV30,CAWSLTEATIYF,TGTGCCTGGAGCTTGACAGAGGCGACCATATATTTT
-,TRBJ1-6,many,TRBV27,CASSQDWGGSPLHF,TGTGCCAGCAGTCAGGACTGGGGAGGCTCACCCCTCCACTTT
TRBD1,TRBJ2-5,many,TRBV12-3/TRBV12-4,CASSLQGVETQYF,TGTGCCAGCAGTTTACAGGGGGTAGAGACCCAGTACTTC
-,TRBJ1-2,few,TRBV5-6,CASSLDLLRTYGYTF,TGTGCCAGCAGCTTGGACCTTCTTCGCACCTATGGCTACACCTTC
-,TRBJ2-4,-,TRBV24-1,CATSERQGSKNIQYF,TGTGCCACCAGTGAGCGGCAGGGATCCAAAAACATTCAGTACTTC
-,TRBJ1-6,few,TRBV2,CASSLEGGNSPLHF,TGTGCCAGCAGCCTTGAGGGGGGAAATTCACCCCTCCACTTT
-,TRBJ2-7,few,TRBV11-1,CASNGGKGDASYEQYF,TGTGCCAGCAACGGGGGAAAGGGGGATGCCTCCTACGAGCAGTACTTC
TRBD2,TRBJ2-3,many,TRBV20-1,CSSLPGTSGPDTQYF,TGCAGCTCCCTCCCCGGGACTAGTGGCCCAGATACGCAGTATTTT
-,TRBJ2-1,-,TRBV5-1,CASSLDGVGSSYNEQFF,TGCGCCAGCAGCTTGGATGGTGTGGGGAGCTCCTACAATGAGCAGTTCTTC
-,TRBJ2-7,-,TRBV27,CASTGKGGGEQYF,TGTGCCAGCACCGGGAAAGGCGGAGGAGAGCAGTACTTC
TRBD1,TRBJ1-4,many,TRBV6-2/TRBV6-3,CASSRDRGRPEKLFF,TGTGCCAGCAGTCGAGACAGGGGGCGACCTGAAAAACTGTTTTTT